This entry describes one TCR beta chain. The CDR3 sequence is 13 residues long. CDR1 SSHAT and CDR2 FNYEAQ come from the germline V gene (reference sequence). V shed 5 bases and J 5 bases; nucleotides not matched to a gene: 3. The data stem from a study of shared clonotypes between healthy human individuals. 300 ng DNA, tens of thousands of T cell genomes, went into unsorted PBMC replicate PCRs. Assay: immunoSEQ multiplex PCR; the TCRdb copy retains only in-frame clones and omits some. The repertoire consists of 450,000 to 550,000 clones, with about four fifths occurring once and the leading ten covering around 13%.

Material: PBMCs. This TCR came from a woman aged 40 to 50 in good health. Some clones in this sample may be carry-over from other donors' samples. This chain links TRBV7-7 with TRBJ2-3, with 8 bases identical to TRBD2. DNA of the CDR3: TGTGCCAGCAGCCCCGGGGGGGGAGATACGCAGTATTTT. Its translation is CASSPGGGDTQYF. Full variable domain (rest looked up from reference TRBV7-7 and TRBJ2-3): GAGVSQSPRYKVTKRGQDVTLRCDPISSHATLYWYQQALGQGPEFLTYFNYEAQPDKSGLPSDRFSAERPEGSISTLTIQRTEQRDSAMYRCASSPGGGDTQYFGPGTRLTVL.